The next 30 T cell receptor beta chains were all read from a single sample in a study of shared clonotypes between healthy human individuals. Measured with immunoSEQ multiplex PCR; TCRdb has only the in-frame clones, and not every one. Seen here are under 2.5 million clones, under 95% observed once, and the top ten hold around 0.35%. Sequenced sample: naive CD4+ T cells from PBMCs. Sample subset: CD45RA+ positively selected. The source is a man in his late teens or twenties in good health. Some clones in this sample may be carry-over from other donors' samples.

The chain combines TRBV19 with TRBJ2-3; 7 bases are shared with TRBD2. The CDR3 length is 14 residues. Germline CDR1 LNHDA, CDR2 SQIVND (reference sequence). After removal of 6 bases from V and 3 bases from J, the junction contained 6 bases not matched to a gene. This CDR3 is CASRREGGTDTQYF. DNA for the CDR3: TGTGCCAGTAGGAGGGAGGGCGGAACAGATACGCAGTATTTT.

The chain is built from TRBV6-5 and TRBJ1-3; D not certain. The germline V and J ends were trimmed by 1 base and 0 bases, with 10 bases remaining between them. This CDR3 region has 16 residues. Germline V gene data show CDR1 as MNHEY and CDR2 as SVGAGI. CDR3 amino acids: CASSYYAASSGNTIYF. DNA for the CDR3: TGTGCCAGCAGTTACTACGCAGCTAGCTCTGGAAACACCATATATTTT.

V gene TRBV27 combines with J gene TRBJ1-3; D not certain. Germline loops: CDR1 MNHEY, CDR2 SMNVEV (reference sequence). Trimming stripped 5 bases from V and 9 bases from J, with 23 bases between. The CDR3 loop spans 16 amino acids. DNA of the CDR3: TGTGCCAGCAGTCCTTCACCGGGCCGTACTGGCGGCACCATATATTTT. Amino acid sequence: CASSPSPGRTGGTIYF.

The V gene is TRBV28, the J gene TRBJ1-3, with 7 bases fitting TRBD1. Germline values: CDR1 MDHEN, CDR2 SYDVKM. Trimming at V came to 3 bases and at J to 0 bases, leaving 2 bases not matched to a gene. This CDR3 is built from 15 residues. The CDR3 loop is CASSFDRASGNTIYF. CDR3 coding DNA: TGTGCCAGCAGTTTCGACAGGGCCTCTGGAAACACCATATATTTT.

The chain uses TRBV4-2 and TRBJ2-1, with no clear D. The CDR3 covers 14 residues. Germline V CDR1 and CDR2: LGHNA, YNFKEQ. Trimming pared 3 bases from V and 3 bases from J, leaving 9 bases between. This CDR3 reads CASSHINSYNEQFF. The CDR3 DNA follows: TGTGCCAGCAGCCATATAAACAGCTACAATGAGCAGTTCTTC.

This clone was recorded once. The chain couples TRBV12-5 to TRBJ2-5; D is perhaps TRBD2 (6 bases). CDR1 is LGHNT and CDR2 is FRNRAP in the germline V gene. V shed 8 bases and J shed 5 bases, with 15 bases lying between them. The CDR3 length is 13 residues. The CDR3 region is CASNRGTWETQYF. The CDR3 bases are TGTGCTAGTAACCGGGGGACGTGGGAGACCCAGTACTTC.

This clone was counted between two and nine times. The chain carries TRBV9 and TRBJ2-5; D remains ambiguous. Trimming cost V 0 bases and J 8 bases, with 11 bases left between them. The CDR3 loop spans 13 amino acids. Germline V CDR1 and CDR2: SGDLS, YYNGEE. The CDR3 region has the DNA TGTGCCAGCAGCGTAGGCCAGGACGTAACCCAGTACTTC. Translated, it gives CASSVGQDVTQYF.

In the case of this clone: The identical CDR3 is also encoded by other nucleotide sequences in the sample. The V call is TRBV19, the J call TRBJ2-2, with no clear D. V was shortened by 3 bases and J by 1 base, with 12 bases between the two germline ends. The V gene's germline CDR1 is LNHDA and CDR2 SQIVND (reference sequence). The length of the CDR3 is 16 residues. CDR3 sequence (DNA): TGTGCCAGTAGTATTGGTCGGCTTCTGAACACCGGGGAGCTGTTTTTT. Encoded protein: CASSIGRLLNTGELFF.

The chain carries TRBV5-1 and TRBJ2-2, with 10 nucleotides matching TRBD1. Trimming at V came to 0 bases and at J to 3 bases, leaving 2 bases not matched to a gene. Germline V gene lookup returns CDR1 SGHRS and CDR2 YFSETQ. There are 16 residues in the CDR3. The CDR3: CASSLGQGADTGELFF. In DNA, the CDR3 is TGCGCCAGCAGCTTGGGACAGGGGGCTGACACCGGGGAGCTGTTTTTT.

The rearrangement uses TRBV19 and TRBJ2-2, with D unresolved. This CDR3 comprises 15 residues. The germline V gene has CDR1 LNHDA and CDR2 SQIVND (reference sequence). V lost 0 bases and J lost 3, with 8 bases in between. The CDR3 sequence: CASSIEFGYTGELFF. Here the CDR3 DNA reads TGTGCCAGTAGTATAGAATTTGGCTACACCGGGGAGCTGTTTTTT.

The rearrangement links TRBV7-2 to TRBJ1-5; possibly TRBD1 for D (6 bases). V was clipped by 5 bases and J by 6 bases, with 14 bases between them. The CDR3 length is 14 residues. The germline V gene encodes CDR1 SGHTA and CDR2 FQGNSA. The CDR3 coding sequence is TGTGCCAGCAGCAGCCAGGGGCAGCCTCAGCCCCAGCATTTT. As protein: CASSSQGQPQPQHF.

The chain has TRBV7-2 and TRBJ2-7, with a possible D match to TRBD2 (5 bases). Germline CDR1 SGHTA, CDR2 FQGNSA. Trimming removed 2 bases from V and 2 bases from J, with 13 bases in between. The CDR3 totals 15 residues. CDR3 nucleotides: TGTGCCAGCAGCTTATATCAAGGCGGGCCCTACGAGCAGTACTTC. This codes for CASSLYQGGPYEQYF.

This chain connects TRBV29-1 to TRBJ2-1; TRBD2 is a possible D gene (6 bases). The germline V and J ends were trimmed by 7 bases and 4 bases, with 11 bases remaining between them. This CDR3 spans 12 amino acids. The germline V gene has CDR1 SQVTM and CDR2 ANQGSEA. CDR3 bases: TGCAGCGCAATTAGCGGTTACAATGAGCAGTTCTTC. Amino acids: CSAISGYNEQFF.

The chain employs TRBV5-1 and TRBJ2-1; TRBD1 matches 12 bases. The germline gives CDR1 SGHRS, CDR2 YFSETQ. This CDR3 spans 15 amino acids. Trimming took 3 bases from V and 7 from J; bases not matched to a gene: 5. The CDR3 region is CASSWGTGGLNEQFF. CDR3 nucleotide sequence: TGCGCCAGCAGCTGGGGGACAGGGGGCTTGAATGAGCAGTTCTTC. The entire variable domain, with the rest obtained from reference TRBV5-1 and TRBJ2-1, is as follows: KAGVTQTPRYLIKTRGQQVTLSCSPISGHRSVSWYQQTPGQGLQFLFEYFSETQRNKGNFPGRFSGRQFSNSRSEMNVSTLELGDSALYLCASSWGTGGLNEQFFGPGTRLTVL.

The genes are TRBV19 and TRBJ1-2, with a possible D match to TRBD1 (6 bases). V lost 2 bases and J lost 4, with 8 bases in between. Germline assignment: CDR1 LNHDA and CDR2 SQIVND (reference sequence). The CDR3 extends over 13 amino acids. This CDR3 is CASSINRAYGYTF. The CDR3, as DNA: TGTGCCAGTAGTATAAACAGGGCCTATGGCTACACCTTC.

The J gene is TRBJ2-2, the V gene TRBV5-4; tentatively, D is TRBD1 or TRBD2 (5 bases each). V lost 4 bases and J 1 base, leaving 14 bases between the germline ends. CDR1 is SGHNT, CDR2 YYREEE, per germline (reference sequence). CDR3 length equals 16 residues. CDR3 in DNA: TGTGCCAGCAGCACCTGGATGGGACGGAACACCGGGGAGCTGTTTTTT. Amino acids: CASSTWMGRNTGELFF.

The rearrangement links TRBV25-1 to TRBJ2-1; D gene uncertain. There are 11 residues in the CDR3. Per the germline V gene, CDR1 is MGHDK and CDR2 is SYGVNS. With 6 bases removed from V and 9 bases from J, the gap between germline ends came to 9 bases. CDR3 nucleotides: TGTGCCAGCAGGGCATCGCTTGAGCAGTTCTTC. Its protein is CASRASLEQFF.

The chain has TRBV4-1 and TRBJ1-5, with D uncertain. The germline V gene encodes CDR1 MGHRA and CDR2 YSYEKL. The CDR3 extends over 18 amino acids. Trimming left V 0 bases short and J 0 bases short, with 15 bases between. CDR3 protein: CASSQEGWAPDSNQPQHF. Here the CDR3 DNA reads TGCGCCAGCAGCCAAGAGGGTTGGGCGCCCGATAGCAATCAGCCCCAGCATTTT.

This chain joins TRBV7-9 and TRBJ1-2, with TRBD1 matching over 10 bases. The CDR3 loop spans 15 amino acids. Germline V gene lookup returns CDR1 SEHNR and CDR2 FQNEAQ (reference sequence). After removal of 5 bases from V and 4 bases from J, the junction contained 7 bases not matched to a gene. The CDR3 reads CASSAGQGIGYGYTF. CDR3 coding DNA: TGTGCCAGCAGCGCGGGACAGGGGATTGGCTATGGCTACACCTTC.

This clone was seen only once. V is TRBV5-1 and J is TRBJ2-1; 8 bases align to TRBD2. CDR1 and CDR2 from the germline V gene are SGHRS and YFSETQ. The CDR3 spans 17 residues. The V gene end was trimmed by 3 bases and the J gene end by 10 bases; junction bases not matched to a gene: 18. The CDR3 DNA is TGCGCCAGCAGCTCCGGTCCGGGACTAGGGGTGGATATCGAGCAGTTCTTC. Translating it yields CASSSGPGLGVDIEQFF.

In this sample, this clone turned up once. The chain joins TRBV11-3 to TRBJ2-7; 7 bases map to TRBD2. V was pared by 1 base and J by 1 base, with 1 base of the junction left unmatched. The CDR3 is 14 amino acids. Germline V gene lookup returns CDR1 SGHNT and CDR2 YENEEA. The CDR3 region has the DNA TGTGCCAGCAGCTTAGGGACTAGATCCTACGAGCAGTACTTC. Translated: CASSLGTRSYEQYF.

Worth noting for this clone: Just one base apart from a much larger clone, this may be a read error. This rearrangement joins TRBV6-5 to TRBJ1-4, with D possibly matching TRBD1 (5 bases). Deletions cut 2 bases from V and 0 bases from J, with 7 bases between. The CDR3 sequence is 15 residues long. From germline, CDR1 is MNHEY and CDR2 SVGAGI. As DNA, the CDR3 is TGTGCCAGCAGTTACGGGGGGACAACTAATGAAAAACTGTTTTTT. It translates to CASSYGGTTNEKLFF.

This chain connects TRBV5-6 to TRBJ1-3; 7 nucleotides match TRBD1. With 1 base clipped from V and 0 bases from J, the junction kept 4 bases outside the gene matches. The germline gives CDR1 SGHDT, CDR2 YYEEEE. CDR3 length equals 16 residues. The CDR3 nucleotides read TGTGCCAGCAGCTTGAGGCCAGGGGGCTCTGGAAACACCATATATTTT. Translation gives CASSLRPGGSGNTIYF.

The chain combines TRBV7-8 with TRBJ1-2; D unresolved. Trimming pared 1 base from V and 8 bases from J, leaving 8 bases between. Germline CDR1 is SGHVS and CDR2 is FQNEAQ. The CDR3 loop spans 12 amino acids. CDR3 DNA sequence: TGTGCCAGCAGCTTAGTGGTCCCGGGCTACACCTTC. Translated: CASSLVVPGYTF.

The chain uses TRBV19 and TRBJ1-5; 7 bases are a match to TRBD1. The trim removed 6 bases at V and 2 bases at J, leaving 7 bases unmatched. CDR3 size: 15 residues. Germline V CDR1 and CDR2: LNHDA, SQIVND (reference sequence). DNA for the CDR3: TGTGCCAGTAGAACCGGGACAGCTCGCAATCAGCCCCAGCATTTT. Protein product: CASRTGTARNQPQHF.

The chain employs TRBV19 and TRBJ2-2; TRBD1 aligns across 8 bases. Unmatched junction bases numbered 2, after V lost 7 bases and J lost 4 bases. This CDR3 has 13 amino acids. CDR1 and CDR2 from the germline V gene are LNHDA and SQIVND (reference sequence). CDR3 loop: CASKDRVTGELFF. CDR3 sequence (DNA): TGTGCCAGTAAGGACAGGGTCACCGGGGAGCTGTTTTTT.

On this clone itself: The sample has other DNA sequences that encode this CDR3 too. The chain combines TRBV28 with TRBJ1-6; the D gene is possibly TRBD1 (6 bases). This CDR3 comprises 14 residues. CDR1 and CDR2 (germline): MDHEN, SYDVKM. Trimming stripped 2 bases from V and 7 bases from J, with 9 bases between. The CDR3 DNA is TGTGCCAGCAGTTTAGGGGGCGGCAATTCACCCCTCCACTTT. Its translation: CASSLGGGNSPLHF.

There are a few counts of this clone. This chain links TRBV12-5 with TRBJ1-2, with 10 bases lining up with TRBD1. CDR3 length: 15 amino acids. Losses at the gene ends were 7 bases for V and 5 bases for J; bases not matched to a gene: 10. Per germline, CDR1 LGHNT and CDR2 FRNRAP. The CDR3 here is CASAIGTGDGYGYTF. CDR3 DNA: TGTGCTAGTGCTATCGGGACAGGGGATGGTTATGGCTACACCTTC.

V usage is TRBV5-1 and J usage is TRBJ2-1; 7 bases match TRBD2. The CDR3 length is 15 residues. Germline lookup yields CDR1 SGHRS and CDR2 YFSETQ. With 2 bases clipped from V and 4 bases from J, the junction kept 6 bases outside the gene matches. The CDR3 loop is CASSFGGSEYNEQFF. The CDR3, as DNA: TGCGCCAGCAGCTTCGGCGGGAGTGAGTACAATGAGCAGTTCTTC.

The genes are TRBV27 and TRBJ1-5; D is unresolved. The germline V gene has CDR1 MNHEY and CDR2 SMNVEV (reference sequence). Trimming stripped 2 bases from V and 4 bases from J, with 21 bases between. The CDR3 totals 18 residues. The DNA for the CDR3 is TGTGCCAGCAGTTTACAAGTCCCCACCAATGGAGTGAATCAGCCCCAGCATTTT. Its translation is CASSLQVPTNGVNQPQHF.